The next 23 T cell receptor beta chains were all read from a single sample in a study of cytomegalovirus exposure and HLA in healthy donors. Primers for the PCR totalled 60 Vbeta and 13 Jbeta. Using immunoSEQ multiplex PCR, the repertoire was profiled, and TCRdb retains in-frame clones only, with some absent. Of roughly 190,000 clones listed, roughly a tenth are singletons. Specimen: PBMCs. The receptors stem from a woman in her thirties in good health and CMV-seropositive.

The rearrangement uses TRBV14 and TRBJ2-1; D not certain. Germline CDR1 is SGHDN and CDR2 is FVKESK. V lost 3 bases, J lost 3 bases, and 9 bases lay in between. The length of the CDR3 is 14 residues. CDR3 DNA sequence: TGTGCCAGCAGCCATCCCTCGGGCTACAATGAGCAGTTCTTC. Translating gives CASSHPSGYNEQFF.

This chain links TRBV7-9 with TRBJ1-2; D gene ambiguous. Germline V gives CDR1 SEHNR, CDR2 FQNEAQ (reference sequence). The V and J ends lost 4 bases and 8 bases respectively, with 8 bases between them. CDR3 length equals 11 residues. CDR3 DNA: TGTGCCAGCAGCTCCGCCAGAGGCTACACCTTC. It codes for CASSSARGYTF.

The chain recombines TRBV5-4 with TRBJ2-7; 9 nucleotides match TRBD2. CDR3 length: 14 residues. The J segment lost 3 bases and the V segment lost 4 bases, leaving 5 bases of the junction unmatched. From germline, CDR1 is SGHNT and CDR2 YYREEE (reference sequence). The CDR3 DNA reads TGTGCCAGCAGCCCGCGGGAGGGCCTCTACGAGCAGTACTTC. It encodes CASSPREGLYEQYF.

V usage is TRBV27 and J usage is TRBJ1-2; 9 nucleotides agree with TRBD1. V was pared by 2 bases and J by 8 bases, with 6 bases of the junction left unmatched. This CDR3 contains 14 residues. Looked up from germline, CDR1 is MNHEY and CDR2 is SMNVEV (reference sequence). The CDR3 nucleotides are TGTGCCAGCAGTTTAAACAGGGGGCAAGGAGGCTACACCTTC. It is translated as CASSLNRGQGGYTF.

The CDR3 DNA reads as TGTGCCAGCAGGTCAGGGACCGGGGAGCTGTTTTTT. Protein sequence: CASRSGTGELFF. The genes are TRBV6-5 and TRBJ2-2, with a tentative D call TRBD1 (5 bases). The CDR3 sequence is 12 residues long. Germline V gene lookup returns CDR1 MNHEY and CDR2 SVGAGI. Between the trimmed V and J ends, which lost 6 bases and 5 bases, there was a span of 7 bases.

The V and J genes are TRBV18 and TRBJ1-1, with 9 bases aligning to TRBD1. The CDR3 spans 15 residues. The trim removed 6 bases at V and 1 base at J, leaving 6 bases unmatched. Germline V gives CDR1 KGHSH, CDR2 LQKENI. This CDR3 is CASSPAQGANTEAFF. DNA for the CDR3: TGTGCCAGCTCCCCAGCACAGGGGGCGAACACTGAAGCTTTCTTT.

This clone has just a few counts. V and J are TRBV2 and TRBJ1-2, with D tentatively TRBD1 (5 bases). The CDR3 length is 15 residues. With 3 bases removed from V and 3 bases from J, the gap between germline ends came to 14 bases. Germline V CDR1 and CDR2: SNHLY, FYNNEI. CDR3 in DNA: TGTGCCAGCAGTGATGGGGGGGGGATAGACTATGGCTACACCTTC. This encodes CASSDGGGIDYGYTF.

The CDR3, as DNA: TGCGCCAGCTGCTGGGCAGGCCAAGAGACCCAGTACTTC. Translation: CASCWAGQETQYF. V and J are TRBV5-1 and TRBJ2-5; no firm D call. V shed 7 bases and J shed 1 base, with 11 bases lying between them. The CDR3 totals 13 residues. Germline assignment: CDR1 SGHRS and CDR2 YFSETQ.

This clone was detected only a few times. CDR3 sequence reads: CASTQGGQAYQPQHF. The CDR3 DNA reads TGTGCCAGTACCCAGGGGGGACAGGCTTATCAGCCCCAGCATTTT. This chain uses TRBV19 with TRBJ1-5; 8 bases map to TRBD1. The CDR3 contains 15 residues. V dropped 7 bases and J dropped 5; count of bases not matched to a gene: 10. CDR1 is LNHDA and CDR2 is SQIVND in the germline V gene (reference sequence).

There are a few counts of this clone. The CDR3 DNA sequence: TGTGCCATCAGTGAAGGGGGATGGACCTACGAGCAGTACTTC. This encodes CAISEGGWTYEQYF. The chain recombines TRBV10-3 with TRBJ2-7; the D gene is possibly TRBD1 (6 bases). Trimming stripped 3 bases from V and 2 bases from J, with 11 bases between. This CDR3 comprises 14 residues. The germline CDR1 and CDR2 sequences are ENHRY and SYGVKD.

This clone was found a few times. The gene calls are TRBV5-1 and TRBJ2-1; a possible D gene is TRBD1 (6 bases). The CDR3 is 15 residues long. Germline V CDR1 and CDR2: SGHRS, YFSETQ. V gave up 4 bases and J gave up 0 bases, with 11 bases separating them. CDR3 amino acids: CASSRTGNSYNEQFF. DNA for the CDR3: TGCGCCAGCAGCAGAACAGGGAACTCCTACAATGAGCAGTTCTTC.

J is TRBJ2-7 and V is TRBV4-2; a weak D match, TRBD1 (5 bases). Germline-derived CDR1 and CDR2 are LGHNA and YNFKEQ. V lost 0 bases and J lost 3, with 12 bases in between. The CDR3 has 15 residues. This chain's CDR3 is CASSQDLGHLYEQYF. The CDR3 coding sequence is TGTGCCAGCAGCCAAGATCTCGGACACCTCTACGAGCAGTACTTC.

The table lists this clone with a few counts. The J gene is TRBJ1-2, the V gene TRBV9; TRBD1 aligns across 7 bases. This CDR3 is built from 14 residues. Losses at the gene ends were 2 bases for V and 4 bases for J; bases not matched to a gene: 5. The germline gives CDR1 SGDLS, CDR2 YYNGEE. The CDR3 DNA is TGTGCCAGCAGCGTTTGGGACAGTCCCTATGGCTACACCTTC. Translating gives CASSVWDSPYGYTF.

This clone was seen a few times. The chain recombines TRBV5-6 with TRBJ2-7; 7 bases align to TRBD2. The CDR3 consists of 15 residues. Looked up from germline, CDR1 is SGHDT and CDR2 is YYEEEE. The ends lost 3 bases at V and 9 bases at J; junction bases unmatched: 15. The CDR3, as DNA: TGTGCCAGCAGCTCCCCCGGACTAGTCGGTGGGAGGCAGTACTTC. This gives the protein CASSSPGLVGGRQYF.

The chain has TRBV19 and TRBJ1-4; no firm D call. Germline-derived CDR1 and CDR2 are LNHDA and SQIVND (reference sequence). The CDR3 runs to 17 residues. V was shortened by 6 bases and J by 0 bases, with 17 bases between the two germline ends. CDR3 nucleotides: TGTGCCAGTAGGCTTTTCCGGCGGGGAGCAACTAATGAAAAACTGTTTTTT. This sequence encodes CASRLFRRGATNEKLFF.

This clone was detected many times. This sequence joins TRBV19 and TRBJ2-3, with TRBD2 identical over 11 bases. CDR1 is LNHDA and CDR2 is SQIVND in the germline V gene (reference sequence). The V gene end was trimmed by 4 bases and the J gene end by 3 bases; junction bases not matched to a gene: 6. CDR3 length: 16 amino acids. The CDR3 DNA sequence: TGTGCCAGTAGTACGACTAGCGGGGTCAGGACAGATACGCAGTATTTT. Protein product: CASSTTSGVRTDTQYF.

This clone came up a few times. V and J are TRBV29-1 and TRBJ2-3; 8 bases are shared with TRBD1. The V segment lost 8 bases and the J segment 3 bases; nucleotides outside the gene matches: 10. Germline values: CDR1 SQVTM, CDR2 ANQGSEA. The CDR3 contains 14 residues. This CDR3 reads CSCRQGFRTDTQYF. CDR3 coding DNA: TGCAGCTGTCGACAGGGGTTTCGGACAGATACGCAGTATTTT.

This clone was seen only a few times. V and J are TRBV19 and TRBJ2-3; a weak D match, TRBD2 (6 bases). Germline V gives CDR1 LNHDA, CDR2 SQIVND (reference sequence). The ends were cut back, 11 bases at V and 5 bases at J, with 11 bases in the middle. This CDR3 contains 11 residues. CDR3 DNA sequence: TGTGCCGGGAGGCCCATAGATACGCAGTATTTT. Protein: CAGRPIDTQYF.

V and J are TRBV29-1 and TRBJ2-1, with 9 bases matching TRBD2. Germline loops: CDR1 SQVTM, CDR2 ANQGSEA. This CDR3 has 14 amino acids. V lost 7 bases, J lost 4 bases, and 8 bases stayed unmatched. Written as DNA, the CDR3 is TGCAGCGGCTCTCTAGCGGGACTTTACAATGAGCAGTTCTTC. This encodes CSGSLAGLYNEQFF.

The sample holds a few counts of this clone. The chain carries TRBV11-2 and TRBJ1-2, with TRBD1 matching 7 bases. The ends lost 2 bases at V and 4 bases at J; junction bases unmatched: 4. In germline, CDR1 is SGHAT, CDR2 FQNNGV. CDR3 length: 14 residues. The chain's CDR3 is CASSLSPGGYGYTF. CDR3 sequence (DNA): TGTGCCAGCAGCTTAAGCCCAGGGGGCTATGGCTACACCTTC.

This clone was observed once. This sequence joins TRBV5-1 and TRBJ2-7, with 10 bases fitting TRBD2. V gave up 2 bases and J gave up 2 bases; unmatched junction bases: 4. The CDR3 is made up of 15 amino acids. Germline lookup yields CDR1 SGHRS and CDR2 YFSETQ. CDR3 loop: CASSLQREGPYEQYF. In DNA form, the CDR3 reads TGCGCCAGCAGCTTACAGCGGGAGGGCCCCTACGAGCAGTACTTC.

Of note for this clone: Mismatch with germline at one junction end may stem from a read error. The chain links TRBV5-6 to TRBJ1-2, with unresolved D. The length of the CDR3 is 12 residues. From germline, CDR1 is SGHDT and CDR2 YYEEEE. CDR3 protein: CASSPTKYGYTF. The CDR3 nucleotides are TGTGCCAGCAGCCCGACTAAGTATGGCTACACCTTC.

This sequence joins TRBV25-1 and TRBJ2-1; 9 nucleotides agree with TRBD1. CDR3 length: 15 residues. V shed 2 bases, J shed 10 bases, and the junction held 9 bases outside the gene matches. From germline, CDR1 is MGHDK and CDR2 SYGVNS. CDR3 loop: CASSETGTGLGEQFF. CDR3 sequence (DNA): TGTGCCAGCAGTGAAACGGGGACAGGGTTGGGCGAGCAGTTCTTC.